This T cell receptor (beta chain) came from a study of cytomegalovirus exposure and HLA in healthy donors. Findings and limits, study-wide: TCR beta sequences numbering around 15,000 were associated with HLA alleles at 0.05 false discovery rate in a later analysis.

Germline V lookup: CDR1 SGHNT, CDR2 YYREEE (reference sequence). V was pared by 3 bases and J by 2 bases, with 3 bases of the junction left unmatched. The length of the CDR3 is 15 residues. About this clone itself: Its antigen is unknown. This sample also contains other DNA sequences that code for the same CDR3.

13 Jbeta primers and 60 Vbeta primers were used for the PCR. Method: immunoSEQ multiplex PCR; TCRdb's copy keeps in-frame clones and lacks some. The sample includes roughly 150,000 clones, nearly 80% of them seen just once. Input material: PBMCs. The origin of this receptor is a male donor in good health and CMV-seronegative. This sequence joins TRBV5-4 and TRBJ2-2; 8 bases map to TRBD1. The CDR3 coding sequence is TGTGCCAGCAGCTACGGACAGGGAAACACCGGGGAGCTGTTTTTT. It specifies CASSYGQGNTGELFF.